The present T cell receptor (beta chain) was sequenced within a study of shared clonotypes between healthy human individuals. Study-wide background: A few men and a couple of women, aged 18 to 49, were donors. The plates for each donor numbered three CD4 naive, three CD4 memory, two CD8 naive and one CD8 memory. Findings and limits, study-wide: The four-donor shared clonotypes exceeded non-shared clonotypes in generation probability, with non-shared ones scoring lower.

Naive CD8 cells were CD45RO-negative, positively selected for CCR7, excluding terminally differentiated effector memory CD45RA+ cells. This CDR3 has 14 amino acids. Germline V gene sequence: CDR1 MNHNS, CDR2 SASEGT. V lost 7 bases to trimming and J lost 4 bases, with 14 bases between them. Profiling relied on immunoSEQ multiplex PCR, and the TCRdb table lists in-frame clones only, not all of them. The sample includes more than 500,000 clones, around 95% of them seen just once. This clone occurred once. Its antigen remains unidentified. The chain has TRBV6-1 and TRBJ1-3; D possibly corresponds to TRBD1 (6 bases). This receptor was obtained from a young woman in good health. Sequencing used naive CD8+ T cells sorted from blood. CDR3 sequence reads: CASTQGTSGNTIYF. The CDR3 DNA is TGTGCCAGCACCCAGGGGACCTCCGGAAACACCATATATTTT.